Below, 21 T cell receptor beta chains from the same sample are listed, as sequenced in a study of shared T cell receptors in the human thymus. TCRdb's copy holds only in-frame clones and misses some; the assay was immunoSEQ multiplex PCR. The table has roughly 550,000 clones, approximately 80% seen once. These same records also appear under a second study, on human thymus T cells.

Sequencing was carried out using thymocytes. The receptors were gathered from a boy under two years old with a congenital heart defect.

The genes are TRBV15 and TRBJ1-2, with 9 bases lining up with TRBD1. The CDR3 spans 14 residues. Germline-derived CDR1 and CDR2 are LNHNV and YYDKDF (reference sequence). Trimming cost V 0 bases and J 7 bases; bases outside gene matches: 3. The CDR3 protein is CATSRDGDRVGYTF. DNA for the CDR3: TGTGCCACCAGCAGAGATGGGGACAGGGTTGGCTACACCTTC.

V gene TRBV13 combines with J gene TRBJ2-7; the match to TRBD1 covers 9 bases. Looked up from germline, CDR1 is PRHDT and CDR2 is FYEKMQ (reference sequence). CDR3 length: 16 amino acids. With V trimmed by 2 bases and J by 2 bases, 7 bases remained unmatched. The CDR3 is CASSLPPGQGTYEQYF. The CDR3 DNA follows: TGTGCCAGCAGCTTACCCCCGGGACAGGGCACCTACGAGCAGTACTTC.

This CDR3 is CASRGLNTEAFF. In DNA form, the CDR3 reads TGCGCCAGCAGGGGGCTGAACACTGAAGCTTTCTTT. The J gene is TRBJ1-1, the V gene TRBV10-1; D is perhaps TRBD1 (5 bases). With 6 bases removed from V and 0 bases from J, the gap between germline ends came to 5 bases. CDR1 and CDR2 (germline): WNHNN, SYGVQD (reference sequence). This CDR3 region has 12 residues.

The chain combines TRBV30 with TRBJ2-5, with 10 bases identical to TRBD2. Germline V CDR1 and CDR2: GTSNPN, SVGIG (reference sequence). V lost 2 bases to trimming and J lost 0 bases; unmatched junction nucleotides: 6. The CDR3 has 16 residues. CDR3 nucleotide sequence: TGTGCCTGGAGTTCTGGACTAGCGGTCTACCAAGAGACCCAGTACTTC. Residues: CAWSSGLAVYQETQYF. The full variable domain, with the rest looked up from reference TRBV30 and TRBJ2-5, is SQTIHQWPATLVQPVGSPLSLECTVEGTSNPNLYWYRQAAGRGLQLLFYSVGIGQISSEVPQNLSASRPQDRQFILSSKKLLLSDSGFYLCAWSSGLAVYQETQYFGPGTRLLVL.

The chain carries TRBV6-1 and TRBJ1-4; 7 bases are shared with TRBD1. V lost 4 bases and J lost 5; bases outside the gene matches: 7. This CDR3 contains 15 residues. Per germline, CDR1 MNHNS and CDR2 SASEGT. For the CDR3, the DNA is TGTGCCAGCAGTGCCAGGACAGGAGAAAATGAAAAACTGTTTTTT. This translates into CASSARTGENEKLFF.

The table lists this clone with a few counts. The gene calls are TRBV5-6 and TRBJ1-1; 9 bases align to TRBD1. CDR3 length equals 16 residues. Germline trimming cut 3 bases from V and 3 bases from J; bases unmatched to any gene: 9. The germline V gene has CDR1 SGHDT and CDR2 YYEEEE. CDR3 in amino acids: CASSYRGPPFYTEAFF. CDR3 nucleotide sequence: TGTGCCAGCAGCTACAGGGGGCCCCCTTTCTACACTGAAGCTTTCTTT.

V usage is TRBV7-9 and J usage is TRBJ2-1; TRBD2 matches at 10 bases. The germline V gene has CDR1 SEHNR and CDR2 FQNEAQ (reference sequence). V lost 3 bases and J lost 2; bases outside the gene matches: 1. CDR3 length: 15 residues. The CDR3 sequence is CASSFSGRTYNEQFF. CDR3 DNA sequence: TGTGCCAGCAGCTTTAGCGGGAGGACCTACAATGAGCAGTTCTTC. Filled out from reference TRBV7-9 and TRBJ2-1, the complete variable domain reads DTGVSQNPRHKITKRGQNVTFRCDPISEHNRLYWYRQTLGQGPEFLTYFQNEAQLEKSRLLSDRFSAERPKGSFSTLEIQRTEQGDSAMYLCASSFSGRTYNEQFFGPGTRLTVL.

The V and J genes are TRBV2 and TRBJ2-7; 9 positions match TRBD2. V lost 6 bases to trimming and J lost 5 bases; unmatched junction nucleotides: 20. There are 18 residues in the CDR3. Germline V gives CDR1 SNHLY, CDR2 FYNNEI. Written as DNA, the CDR3 is TGTGCCAGCAGGGGGGTTTGTGAGGGGGAGCGGGAGGATCACGAGCAGTACTTC. This codes for CASRGVCEGEREDHEQYF. The complete variable domain, with remaining parts taken from reference TRBV2 and TRBJ2-7, reads EPEVTQTPSHQVTQMGQEVILRCVPISNHLYFYWYRQILGQKVEFLVSFYNNEISEKSEIFDDQFSVERPDGSNFTLKIRSTKLEDSAMYFCASRGVCEGEREDHEQYFGPGTRLTVT.

This chain links TRBV7-9 with TRBJ2-1; D perhaps matches TRBD2 (5 bases). This CDR3 contains 10 residues. V dropped 8 bases and J dropped 8 bases, with 7 bases sitting between them. Germline loops: CDR1 SEHNR, CDR2 FQNEAQ (reference sequence). This chain's CDR3 is CASLADEQFF. CDR3 DNA: TGTGCCAGCCTAGCCGATGAGCAGTTCTTC.

The rearrangement links TRBV7-2 to TRBJ2-7, with TRBD1 matching 9 bases. Per germline, CDR1 SGHTA and CDR2 FQGNSA. Trimming cost V 2 bases and J 0 bases; bases outside gene matches: 8. CDR3 size: 17 residues. CDR3 nucleotide sequence: TGTGCCAGCAGCTTATCGTCCGGACAGGGGTCCTCCTACGAGCAGTACTTC. It specifies CASSLSSGQGSSYEQYF.

The V gene is TRBV4-3, the J gene TRBJ2-7, with TRBD2 matching over 12 bases. This CDR3 has 17 amino acids. After removal of 4 bases from V and 3 bases from J, the junction contained 10 bases not matched to a gene. Looked up from germline, CDR1 is LGHNA and CDR2 is YSLEER. The CDR3 region has the DNA TGCGCCAGCAGCCCCGGACTAGCGGGGAAGGGCTTCTACGAGCAGTACTTC. Amino acid sequence: CASSPGLAGKGFYEQYF.

The rearrangement links TRBV4-1 to TRBJ2-4, with a tentative D call TRBD1 (7 bases). V lost 1 base and J lost 2, with 12 bases in between. Germline loops: CDR1 MGHRA, CDR2 YSYEKL. CDR3 length: 16 residues. The CDR3 nucleotides are TGCGCCAGCAGCCAAGGACAGGGACTTCCCAAAAACATTCAGTACTTC. The encoded protein is CASSQGQGLPKNIQYF.

In DNA, the CDR3 is TGCGCCAGCAGCTTGGGGGCGGAGAGCGGGACGAGCTCCTACAATGAGCAGTTCTTC. This codes for CASSLGAESGTSSYNEQFF. The chain employs TRBV5-1 and TRBJ2-1; 7 nucleotides agree with TRBD2. The CDR3 consists of 19 residues. After removal of 0 bases from V and 0 bases from J, the junction contained 12 bases not matched to a gene. Germline CDR1 SGHRS, CDR2 YFSETQ.

This clone was counted only a few times. The rearrangement joins TRBV7-9 to TRBJ1-4; D might be TRBD1 (5 bases). This CDR3 has 17 residues. Trimming took off 0 bases at V and 5 bases at J, with 16 bases between the two ends. Per the germline V gene, CDR1 is SEHNR and CDR2 is FQNEAQ (reference sequence). The CDR3 coding sequence is TGTGCCAGCAGCTTAGCGAGAGGCGGGGGGGAGAATGAAAAACTGTTTTTT. Its protein product is CASSLARGGGENEKLFF.

This chain joins TRBV30 and TRBJ2-7; 7 bases fit TRBD1. The CDR3 is made up of 15 amino acids. Germline V gene lookup returns CDR1 GTSNPN and CDR2 SVGIG (reference sequence). The trim removed 8 bases at V and 3 bases at J, leaving 16 bases unmatched. The CDR3 DNA is TGTGCCCCGAAAAAGGGGGCAGGGGCCGTCTACGAGCAGTACTTC. Protein sequence: CAPKKGAGAVYEQYF.

This chain links TRBV9 with TRBJ2-4; TRBD2 aligns across 10 bases. The CDR3 runs to 16 residues. The germline V gene has CDR1 SGDLS and CDR2 YYNGEE. Trimming took 0 bases from V and 0 from J; bases not matched to a gene: 0. The CDR3 loop reads CASSVGLAGAKNIQYF. In nucleotides, the CDR3 is TGTGCCAGCAGCGTAGGACTAGCGGGAGCCAAAAACATTCAGTACTTC.

The chain couples TRBV15 to TRBJ2-2, with D perhaps TRBD1 (6 bases). V lost 1 base, J lost 5 bases, and 20 bases lay in between. CDR1 is LNHNV and CDR2 is YYDKDF in the germline V gene (reference sequence). The CDR3 extends over 18 amino acids. The CDR3 sequence is CATSRGSPPQGWTGELFF. In DNA form, the CDR3 reads TGTGCCACCAGCAGAGGGTCCCCCCCCCAGGGGTGGACCGGGGAGCTGTTTTTT.

This clone was observed a single time. Here the CDR3 reads CASSQGDRVMNTEAFF. The CDR3 bases are TGCGCCAGCAGCCAAGGCGACAGGGTGATGAACACTGAAGCTTTCTTT. This chain joins TRBV4-3 and TRBJ1-1; 7 nucleotides align to TRBD1. The CDR3 is made up of 16 amino acids. V gave up 1 base and J gave up 0 bases; unmatched junction bases: 5. Germline lookup yields CDR1 LGHNA and CDR2 YSLEER.

This clone was observed a handful of times. The chain links TRBV19 to TRBJ1-2, with 9 nucleotides matching TRBD1. CDR1 is LNHDA, CDR2 SQIVND, per germline (reference sequence). The CDR3 contains 12 residues. V lost 9 bases, J lost 2 bases, and 1 base stayed unmatched. CDR3 region: CASGQGNYGYTF. The CDR3 DNA is TGTGCCAGCGGACAGGGGAACTATGGCTACACCTTC.

The sample holds one count of this clone. The chain is built from TRBV18 and TRBJ1-4, with 8 positions matching TRBD1. CDR1 and CDR2 from the germline V gene are KGHSH and LQKENI. This CDR3 is 14 amino acids long. Germline trimming cut 2 bases from V and 8 bases from J; bases unmatched to any gene: 4. The CDR3 DNA reads as TGTGCCAGCTCACCATGGGACAGGCGGGAAAAACTGTTTTTT. This codes for CASSPWDRREKLFF.

The chain has TRBV5-1 and TRBJ2-7; 9 bases are a match to TRBD2. The CDR3 contains 15 residues. Unmatched junction bases numbered 7, after V lost 3 bases and J lost 3 bases. Germline-derived CDR1 and CDR2 are SGHRS and YFSETQ. The CDR3 reads CASSCTSGPFYEQYF. Written as DNA, the CDR3 is TGCGCCAGCAGCTGTACTAGCGGGCCTTTCTACGAGCAGTACTTC.